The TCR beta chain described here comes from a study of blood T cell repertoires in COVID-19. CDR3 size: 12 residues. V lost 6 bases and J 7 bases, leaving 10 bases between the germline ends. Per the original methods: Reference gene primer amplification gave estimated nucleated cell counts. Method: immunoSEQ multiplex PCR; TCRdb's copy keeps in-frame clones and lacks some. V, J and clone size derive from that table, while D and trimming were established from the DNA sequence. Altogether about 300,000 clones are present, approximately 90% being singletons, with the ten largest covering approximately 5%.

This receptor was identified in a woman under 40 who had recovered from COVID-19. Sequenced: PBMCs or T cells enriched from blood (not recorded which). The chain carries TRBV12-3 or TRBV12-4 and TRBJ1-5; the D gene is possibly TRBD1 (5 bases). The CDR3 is CASRGVRQPQHF. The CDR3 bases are TGTGCCAGCAGAGGGGTAAGGCAGCCCCAGCATTTT.